This T cell receptor (beta chain) is from a study of the immune and genomic landscape of osteosarcoma. Study information: Roughly 79% had unfavorable pathologic response to standard therapy. Study outcomes and limitations: Average productive clonality was under 0.095, with a maximum of about 0.3. Immune-hot C3 tumors showed higher but still low clonality than cold C1.

Unmatched junction bases numbered 0, after V lost 2 bases and J lost 3 bases. The germline CDR1 and CDR2 sequences are MRHNA and SNTAGT. The CDR3 runs to 14 residues. The protocol was immunoSEQ multiplex PCR, while the TCRdb copy is restricted to in-frame clones and leaves out a portion. The sample comprises about 10,000 clones, over 55% of which are singletons, and less than 20% rests with the top ten. Osteosarcoma specimens were post-treatment primary, local recurrence and metastasis tumors from poor-prognosis patients. This clone showed up just a few times. As yet, its antigen is unknown. The sequence came from a human donor with osteosarcoma. Sequenced input: osteosarcoma tumor tissue from the lung. This rearrangement joins TRBV6-4 to TRBJ2-2; the match to TRBD1 covers 7 bases. CDR3 sequence reads: CASSDGQDTGELFF. The CDR3 DNA is TGTGCCAGCAGTGACGGACAGGACACCGGGGAGCTGTTTTTT.